This passage covers 17 T cell receptor beta chains from one sample sequenced in a study of cytomegalovirus exposure and HLA in healthy donors (dated by TCRdb to 2015 to 2018). The library was generated by the immunoSEQ multiplex PCR assay. For the multiplex PCR, a mixture combining 60 forward primers for TCR Vbeta segments and 13 reverse primers for TCR Jbeta segments was used. TCRdb took this table from immuneACCESS and kept in-frame rearrangements with V and J called. Such tables lack part of the clones; where checked against another copy, unresolved V genes explain under half of the gap, and the rest is unexplained. The table for this sample lists fewer than 200,000 clones; around 83% of them were counted only once. The biggest ten clones account for over 1.5% of the sample. Sequencing was done on a sample of PBMCs. Receptors were obtained from a middle-aged man in good health and CMV-seropositive.

This chain links TRBV19 with TRBJ2-3, with a possible D match to TRBD2 (6 bases). The V gene's germline CDR1 is LNHDA and CDR2 SQIVND (reference sequence). The CDR3 length is 17 residues. V was clipped by 5 bases and J by 0 bases, with 18 bases between them. This CDR3 is CASSSRSIGTSTDTQYF. DNA of the CDR3: TGTGCCAGTAGTTCTCGATCTATAGGGACTAGCACAGATACGCAGTATTTT.

This chain uses TRBV27 with TRBJ2-2, with TRBD2 as a possible D gene (7 bases). This CDR3 spans 14 amino acids. Trimming took 2 bases from V and 5 from J, leaving 9 bases between them. Germline V lookup: CDR1 MNHEY, CDR2 SMNVEV (reference sequence). CDR3 sequence: CASSLGRGTGELFF. The CDR3 coding sequence is TGTGCCAGCAGTTTAGGGAGGGGGACCGGGGAGCTGTTTTTT.

The genes are TRBV19 and TRBJ1-2; D perhaps matches TRBD1 (5 bases). Deletions cut 5 bases from V and 0 bases from J, with 13 bases between. This CDR3 is built from 15 residues. Germline-derived CDR1 and CDR2 are LNHDA and SQIVND (reference sequence). CDR3 loop: CASSVGGITNYGYTF. DNA of the CDR3: TGTGCCAGTAGTGTCGGGGGGATCACTAACTATGGCTACACCTTC.

There are a few counts of this clone. A read error may account for a junction end that differs from germline. This rearrangement joins TRBV7-9 to TRBJ2-7; D is undetermined. The CDR3 contains 11 residues. Germline CDR1 reads SEHNR; CDR2 reads FQNEAQ (reference sequence). The CDR3 loop reads CSSSSFYEQYF. The CDR3 bases are TGTTCCAGCAGCTCATTCTACGAGCAGTACTTC.

V usage is TRBV7-9 and J usage is TRBJ2-7, with D unresolved. Germline CDR1 is SEHNR and CDR2 is FQNEAQ (reference sequence). The length of the CDR3 is 12 residues. With 1 base removed from V and 3 bases from J, the gap between germline ends came to 4 bases. The CDR3 coding sequence is TGTGCCAGCAGCTTAGTCGGCTACGAGCAGTACTTC. This gives the protein CASSLVGYEQYF.

The V and J genes are TRBV19 and TRBJ2-3; no clear D gene. Between the trimmed V and J ends, which lost 6 bases and 1 base, there was a span of 8 bases. Germline V gene lookup returns CDR1 LNHDA and CDR2 SQIVND (reference sequence). The CDR3 extends over 13 amino acids. The DNA for the CDR3 is TGTGCCAGTAGGAGTCGGGGCACAGATACGCAGTATTTT. Protein sequence: CASRSRGTDTQYF.

The chain has TRBV11-1 and TRBJ2-2, with 12 bases matching TRBD2. CDR1 is SGHAT and CDR2 is FQDESV in the germline V gene (reference sequence). The CDR3 totals 16 residues. With 2 bases clipped from V and 8 bases from J, the junction kept 6 bases outside the gene matches. The chain's CDR3 is CASSLSTSGRIGELFF. The CDR3 nucleotides read TGTGCCAGCAGCTTAAGCACTAGCGGGAGGATTGGGGAGCTGTTTTTT.

The CDR3 sequence: CASSRRSRTGWEGNQPQHF. The CDR3 DNA reads as TGTGCCAGCAGCAGAAGATCTAGGACAGGGTGGGAAGGTAATCAGCCCCAGCATTTT. V and J are TRBV2 and TRBJ1-5, with 8 bases fitting TRBD1. Trimming removed 6 bases from V and 4 bases from J; junction bases left unmatched: 20. Germline loops: CDR1 SNHLY, CDR2 FYNNEI. The CDR3 spans 19 residues.

In its sample, this clone was seen once. The CDR3 nucleotides read TGTGCCAGCAGTAGGGACTTAGAGACCCAGTACTTC. This codes for CASSRDLETQYF. The rearrangement uses TRBV28 and TRBJ2-5, with D perhaps TRBD2 (6 bases). The V end lost 5 bases, the J end lost 4 bases, and 8 bases lay between the germline ends. Germline V CDR1 and CDR2: MDHEN, SYDVKM. This CDR3 spans 12 amino acids.

This clone was observed a single time. Other nucleotide sequences from this sample produce the same CDR3. This chain connects TRBV28 to TRBJ1-5, with a weak D call TRBD1 (6 bases). Trimming took off 3 bases at V and 4 bases at J, with 7 bases between the two ends. The germline V gene has CDR1 MDHEN and CDR2 SYDVKM. The CDR3 covers 13 residues. The CDR3: CASSLTGNQPQHF. DNA of the CDR3: TGTGCCAGCAGTTTGACAGGTAATCAGCCCCAGCATTTT.

V usage is TRBV7-8 and J usage is TRBJ1-1, with D uncertain. Germline values: CDR1 SGHVS, CDR2 FQNEAQ. The V and J ends lost 0 bases and 4 bases respectively, with 12 bases between them. The CDR3 is made up of 15 amino acids. The DNA for the CDR3 is TGTGCCAGCAGCTTAGCCGCAGCGGGTGGCACTGAAGCTTTCTTT. Translation gives CASSLAAAGGTEAFF.

This chain joins TRBV25-1 and TRBJ1-2; 7 nucleotides align to TRBD1. Trimming took 3 bases from V and 6 from J; bases not matched to a gene: 13. The CDR3 length is 16 residues. Germline loops: CDR1 MGHDK, CDR2 SYGVNS. CDR3 DNA sequence: TGTGCCAGCAGTGACCCTCGCCTCGGAGGGGGCGATGGCTACACCTTC. The encoded protein is CASSDPRLGGGDGYTF.

V is TRBV6-6 and J is TRBJ2-7; D gene uncertain. V lost 0 bases to trimming and J lost 0 bases, with 9 bases between them. The CDR3 consists of 15 residues. Germline lookup yields CDR1 MNHNY and CDR2 SVGAGI (reference sequence). The CDR3 loop reads CASSYSRDFSYEQYF. The CDR3 bases are TGTGCCAGCAGTTACTCGAGAGACTTCTCCTACGAGCAGTACTTC.

The V gene is TRBV19, the J gene TRBJ2-7; a possible D gene is TRBD1 (6 bases). CDR1 and CDR2 from the germline V gene are LNHDA and SQIVND (reference sequence). Trimming pared 5 bases from V and 2 bases from J, leaving 10 bases between. The CDR3 contains 13 residues. Here the CDR3 DNA reads TGTGCCAGTAGTGGGGACACCGCCTACGAGCAGTACTTC. Its translation is CASSGDTAYEQYF.

This chain connects TRBV5-5 to TRBJ2-3, with D possibly TRBD2 on 5 matching bases. There are 14 residues in the CDR3. V lost 8 bases to trimming and J lost 4 bases, with 17 bases between them. Germline CDR1 and CDR2: SGHKS and YYEKEE (reference sequence). DNA for the CDR3: TGTGCCAGTTTCGACCTAGGCGGGTCAGATACGCAGTATTTT. Encoded protein: CASFDLGGSDTQYF.

The chain has TRBV13 and TRBJ2-5; 8 bases fit TRBD2. Germline V gives CDR1 PRHDT, CDR2 FYEKMQ (reference sequence). V shed 8 bases, J shed 3 bases, and the junction held 5 bases outside the gene matches. The CDR3 has 13 amino acids. This CDR3 is CASGRRGEETQYF. Written as DNA, the CDR3 is TGTGCCAGCGGGAGGCGGGGGGAAGAGACCCAGTACTTC.

This clone was counted between two and nine times. V gene TRBV29-1 combines with J gene TRBJ2-3, with 7 bases identical to TRBD2. CDR1 SQVTM and CDR2 ANQGSEA come from the germline V gene. With V trimmed by 6 bases and J by 4 bases, 7 bases remained unmatched. The CDR3 covers 13 residues. The CDR3 nucleotides read TGCAGCGTGGGCGGGAGAGCCGCAGATACGCAGTATTTT. It encodes CSVGGRAADTQYF.